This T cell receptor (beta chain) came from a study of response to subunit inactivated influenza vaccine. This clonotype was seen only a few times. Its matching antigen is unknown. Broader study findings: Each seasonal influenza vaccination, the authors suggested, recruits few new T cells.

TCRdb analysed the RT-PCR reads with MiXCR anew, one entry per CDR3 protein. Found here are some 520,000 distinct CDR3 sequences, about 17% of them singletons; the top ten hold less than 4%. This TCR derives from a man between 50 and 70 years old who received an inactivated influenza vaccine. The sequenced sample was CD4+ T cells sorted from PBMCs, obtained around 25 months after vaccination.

The CDR3 DNA reads as TGCGCCAGCAGCTTTGGCGATGGTGGAAGTGAGCAGTTCTTC. Residues: CASSFGDGGSEQFF. The chain is built from TRBV5-1 and TRBJ2-1; no firm D call. Trimming shortened V by 2 bases and J by 9 bases, and 15 bases separated the two germline ends. CDR3 length: 14 amino acids. Germline assignment: CDR1 SGHRS and CDR2 YFSETQ.